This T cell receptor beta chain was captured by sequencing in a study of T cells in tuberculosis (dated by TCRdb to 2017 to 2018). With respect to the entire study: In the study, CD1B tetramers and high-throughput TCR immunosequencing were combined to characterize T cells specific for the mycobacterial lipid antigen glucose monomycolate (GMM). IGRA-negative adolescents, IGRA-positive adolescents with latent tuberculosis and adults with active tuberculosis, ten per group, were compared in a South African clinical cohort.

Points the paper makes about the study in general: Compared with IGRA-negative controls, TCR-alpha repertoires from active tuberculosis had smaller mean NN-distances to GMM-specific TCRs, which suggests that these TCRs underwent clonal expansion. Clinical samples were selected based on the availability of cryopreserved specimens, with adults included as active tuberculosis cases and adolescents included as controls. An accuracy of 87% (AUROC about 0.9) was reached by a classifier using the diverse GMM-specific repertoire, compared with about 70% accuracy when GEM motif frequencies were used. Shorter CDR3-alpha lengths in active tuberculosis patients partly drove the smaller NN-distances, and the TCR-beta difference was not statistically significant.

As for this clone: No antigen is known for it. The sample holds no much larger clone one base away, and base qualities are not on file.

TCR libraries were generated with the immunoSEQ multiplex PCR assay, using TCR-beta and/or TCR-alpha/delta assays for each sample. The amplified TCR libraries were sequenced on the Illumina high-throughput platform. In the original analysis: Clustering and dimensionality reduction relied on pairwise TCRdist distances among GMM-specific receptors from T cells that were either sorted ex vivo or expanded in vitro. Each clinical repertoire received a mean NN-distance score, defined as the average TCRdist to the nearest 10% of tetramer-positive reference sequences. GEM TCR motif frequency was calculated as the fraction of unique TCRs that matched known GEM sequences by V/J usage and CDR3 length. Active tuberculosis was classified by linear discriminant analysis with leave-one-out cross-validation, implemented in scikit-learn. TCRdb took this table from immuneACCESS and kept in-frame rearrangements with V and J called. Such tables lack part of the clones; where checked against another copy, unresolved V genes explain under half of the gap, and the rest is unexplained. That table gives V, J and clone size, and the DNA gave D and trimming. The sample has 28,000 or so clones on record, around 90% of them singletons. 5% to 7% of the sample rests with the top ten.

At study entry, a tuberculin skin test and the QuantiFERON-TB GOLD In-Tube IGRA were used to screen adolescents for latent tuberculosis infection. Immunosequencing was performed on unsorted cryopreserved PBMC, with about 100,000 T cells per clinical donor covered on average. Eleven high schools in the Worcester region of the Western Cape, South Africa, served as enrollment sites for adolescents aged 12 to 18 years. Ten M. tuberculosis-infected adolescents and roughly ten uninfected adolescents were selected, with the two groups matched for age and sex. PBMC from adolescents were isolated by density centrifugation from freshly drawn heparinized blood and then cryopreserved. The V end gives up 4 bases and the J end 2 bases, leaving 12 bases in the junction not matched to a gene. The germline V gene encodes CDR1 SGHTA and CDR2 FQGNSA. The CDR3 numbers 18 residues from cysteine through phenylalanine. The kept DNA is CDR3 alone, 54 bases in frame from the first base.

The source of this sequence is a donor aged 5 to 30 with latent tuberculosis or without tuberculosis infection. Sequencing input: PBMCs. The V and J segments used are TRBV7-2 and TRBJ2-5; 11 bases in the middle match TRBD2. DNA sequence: TGTGCCAGCAGCTCCGGCTCCCTTAGCGGGGGGGTGCAAGAGACCCAGTACTTC. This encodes CASSSGSLSGGVQETQYF.